The 11 T cell receptor beta chains below were found in one sample sequenced in a study of lymphopenia after photon versus proton radiotherapy. This table comes from immunoSEQ multiplex PCR, and its TCRdb copy is limited to in-frame clones, with some not included. Of approximately 150,000 clones in the sample, less than 90% are singletons; the top ten hold about 4.3%. The source material was peripheral blood, sampled from a patient treated with photon-based radiotherapy. The source of these receptors is a man aged 50-59 years with gastric cancer.

The rearrangement uses TRBV6-5 and TRBJ2-3; TRBD2 is a possible D gene (5 bases). Germline V lookup: CDR1 MNHEY, CDR2 SVGAGI. The CDR3 runs to 15 residues. Trimming left V 5 bases short and J 0 bases short, with 12 bases between. In DNA form, the CDR3 reads TGTGCCAGCAGTCGGTCTCGGGAAAGCACAGATACGCAGTATTTT. Its protein product is CASSRSRESTDTQYF.

This clone appeared many times. The J gene is TRBJ1-2, the V gene TRBV9; D unclear. V lost 0 bases and J lost 2, with 5 bases in between. This CDR3 region has 13 residues. CDR1 and CDR2 from the germline V gene are SGDLS and YYNGEE. DNA for the CDR3: TGTGCCAGCAGCGTAGAGGTAAACTATGGCTACACCTTC. Encoded protein: CASSVEVNYGYTF.

The chain employs TRBV15 and TRBJ2-1, with 9 positions matching TRBD1. This CDR3 contains 15 residues. Per germline, CDR1 LNHNV and CDR2 YYDKDF (reference sequence). With 0 bases clipped from V and 3 bases from J, the junction kept 0 bases outside the gene matches. The CDR3 loop reads CATSREDRGYNEQFF. The CDR3 DNA reads as TGTGCCACCAGCAGAGAGGACAGGGGCTACAATGAGCAGTTCTTC.

V is TRBV5-1 and J is TRBJ1-3, with unresolved D. From germline, CDR1 is SGHRS and CDR2 YFSETQ. This CDR3 contains 14 residues. Deletions cut 0 bases from V and 3 bases from J, with 7 bases between. DNA for the CDR3: TGCGCCAGCAGCTTGGCGGGAATTGGAAACACCATATATTTT. Protein product: CASSLAGIGNTIYF.

This chain connects TRBV28 to TRBJ1-1; D gene ambiguous. Looked up from germline, CDR1 is MDHEN and CDR2 is SYDVKM. The CDR3 contains 15 residues. Trimming took 5 bases from V and 1 from J, leaving 14 bases between them. This CDR3 reads CASSTPRTGNTEAFF. The CDR3 bases are TGTGCCAGCAGTACCCCAAGGACGGGGAACACTGAAGCTTTCTTT. Using reference TRBV28 and TRBJ1-1 for the parts outside the CDR3, the full variable domain is DVKVTQSSRYLVKRTGEKVFLECVQDMDHENMFWYRQDPGLGLRLIYFSYDVKMKEKGDIPEGYSVSREKKERFSLILESASTNQTSMYLCASSTPRTGNTEAFFGQGTRLTVV.

The genes are TRBV27 and TRBJ2-7; D may be TRBD2 (6 bases). CDR3 length equals 14 residues. Trimming took off 2 bases at V and 7 bases at J, with 15 bases between the two ends. Germline values: CDR1 MNHEY, CDR2 SMNVEV (reference sequence). The CDR3 sequence: CASSLQGGLLEQYF. CDR3 in DNA: TGTGCCAGCAGTTTACAGGGAGGACTATTGGAGCAGTACTTC.

This clone was detected only once. The rearrangement links TRBV11-2 to TRBJ2-7, with no clear D. Trimming stripped 8 bases from V and 5 bases from J, with 13 bases between. CDR3 length equals 12 residues. Germline lookup yields CDR1 SGHAT and CDR2 FQNNGV. The CDR3 nucleotides read TGTGCCAGCCGTTACGTGGTCCACGAGCAGTACTTC. Translated: CASRYVVHEQYF.

V gene TRBV29-1 combines with J gene TRBJ2-3; 7 bases line up with TRBD2. The CDR3 sequence is 13 residues long. Trimming took 4 bases from V and 6 from J; bases not matched to a gene: 7. Germline assignment: CDR1 SQVTM and CDR2 ANQGSEA. The CDR3 protein is CSVGAGAGDTQYF. CDR3 sequence (DNA): TGCAGCGTTGGTGCGGGAGCAGGGGATACGCAGTATTTT.

The chain is built from TRBV9 and TRBJ1-2; 7 bases map to TRBD1. Germline V gene lookup returns CDR1 SGDLS and CDR2 YYNGEE. V was pared by 3 bases and J by 3 bases, with 11 bases of the junction left unmatched. The CDR3 is 16 amino acids. The CDR3 reads CASSAGGGGGDYGYTF. The CDR3 coding sequence is TGTGCCAGCAGCGCCGGTGGAGGGGGCGGGGACTATGGCTACACCTTC. Complete variable domain (other parts from reference TRBV9 and TRBJ1-2): DSGVTQTPKHLITATGQRVTLRCSPRSGDLSVYWYQQSLDQGLQFLIQYYNGEERAKGNILERFSAQQFPDLHSELNLSSLELGDSALYFCASSAGGGGGDYGYTFGSGTRLTVV.

The chain joins TRBV9 to TRBJ1-2, with TRBD1 matching 7 bases. With 4 bases clipped from V and 8 bases from J, the junction kept 8 bases outside the gene matches. The germline CDR1 and CDR2 sequences are SGDLS and YYNGEE. There are 13 residues in the CDR3. The CDR3 reads CASSQGQTRGYTF. The CDR3 nucleotides are TGTGCCAGCAGCCAGGGACAGACTCGCGGCTACACCTTC.

The J gene is TRBJ1-1, the V gene TRBV5-5; D gene uncertain. CDR1 SGHKS and CDR2 YYEKEE come from the germline V gene (reference sequence). CDR3 length: 13 amino acids. The V and J ends lost 0 bases and 4 bases respectively, with 7 bases between them. The CDR3 region is CASSLGFTTEAFF. The CDR3 nucleotides are TGTGCCAGCAGCTTGGGATTTACCACTGAAGCTTTCTTT.